This T cell receptor beta chain is from a study of blood T cells in healthy people across ages. Whole-study findings and limits: The donors' CMV status was not determined, possibly confounding changes in expanded clonotypes.

Then a second PCR, running about 7 to 11 cycles, was carried out with a sample-barcoded 5' primer and a J-beta primer mix. A template-switch adaptor containing 12 random nucleotides labeled each cDNA molecule. Sequencing yielded, for each sample, at least 3 million paired-end reads carrying CDR3. TCRdb redid the calling of the 5' RACE reads with MiXCR, one entry per CDR3 protein. The sample has approximately 1.5 million distinct CDR3 sequences; about 35% are singletons. A remark on this clonotype: Its target is not known.

Germline V CDR1 and CDR2: MNHEY, SMNVEV (reference sequence). This CDR3 spans 17 amino acids. Trimming took 5 bases from V and 1 from J, leaving 18 bases between them. Every sample yielded at least 6 million isolated PBMCs. The chain carries TRBV27 and TRBJ2-1, with unresolved D. The receptor comes from a woman under 40 in good health. The sequenced material came from blood. In DNA, the CDR3 is TGTGCCAGCAGTCAAATTTTGGCTGTGGGGTCCTACAATGAGCAGTTCTTC. This translates into CASSQILAVGSYNEQFF.